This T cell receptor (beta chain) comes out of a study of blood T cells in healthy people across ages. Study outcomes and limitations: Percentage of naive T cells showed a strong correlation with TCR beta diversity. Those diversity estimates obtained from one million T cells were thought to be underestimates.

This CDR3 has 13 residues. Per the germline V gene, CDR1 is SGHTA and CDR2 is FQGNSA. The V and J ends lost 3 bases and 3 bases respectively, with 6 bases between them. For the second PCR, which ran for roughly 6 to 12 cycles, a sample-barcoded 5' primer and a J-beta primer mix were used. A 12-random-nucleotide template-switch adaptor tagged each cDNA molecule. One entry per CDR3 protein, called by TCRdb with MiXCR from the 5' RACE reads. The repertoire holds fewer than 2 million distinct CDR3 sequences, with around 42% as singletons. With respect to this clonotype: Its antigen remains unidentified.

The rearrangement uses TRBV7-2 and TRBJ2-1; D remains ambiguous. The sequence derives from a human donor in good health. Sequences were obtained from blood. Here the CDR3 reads CASSLWVYNEQFF. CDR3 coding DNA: TGTGCCAGCAGCTTGTGGGTCTACAATGAGCAGTTCTTC. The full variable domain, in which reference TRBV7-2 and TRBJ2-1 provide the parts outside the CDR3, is GAGVSQSPSNKVTEKGKDVELRCDPISGHTALYWYRQSLGQGLEFLIYFQGNSAPDKSGLPSDRFSAERTGGSVSTLTIQRTQQEDSAVYLCASSLWVYNEQFFGPGTRLTVL.